These 15 T cell receptor beta chains originate from one sample sequenced in a study of blood T cell repertoires in COVID-19. Sequencing was performed with immunoSEQ multiplex PCR; in TCRdb, only in-frame clones are kept and a portion is missing. The sample lists over 250,000 clones, 91% occurring once. Sequenced: peripheral blood. The receptors come from a person aged 18 to 29 with COVID-19, enrolled during active disease.

The CDR3 DNA reads TGCGCCAGCAGCTTGACCCTTGCGGGAGAAGAGACCCAGTACTTC. Translated, it gives CASSLTLAGEETQYF. The V call is TRBV5-1, the J call TRBJ2-5, with 7 bases matching TRBD2. V gave up 1 base and J gave up 3 bases; unmatched junction bases: 6. The CDR3 contains 15 residues. CDR1 and CDR2 (germline): SGHRS, YFSETQ.

The chain is built from TRBV19 and TRBJ2-7; D unresolved. The germline gives CDR1 LNHDA, CDR2 SQIVND (reference sequence). The CDR3 is 14 residues long. V was clipped by 3 bases and J by 2 bases, with 11 bases between them. The CDR3 reads CASSIQFTAYEQYF. The CDR3 DNA reads as TGTGCCAGTAGTATCCAATTTACAGCCTACGAGCAGTACTTC.

The chain links TRBV9 to TRBJ2-2, with D perhaps TRBD2 (6 bases). The germline gives CDR1 SGDLS, CDR2 YYNGEE. The CDR3 spans 16 residues. V lost 4 bases and J lost 0, with 13 bases in between. CDR3 sequence reads: CASSPRWGANTGELFF. Here the CDR3 DNA reads TGTGCCAGCAGCCCGAGATGGGGGGCGAACACCGGGGAGCTGTTTTTT. Looking up the rest from reference TRBV9 and TRBJ2-2 gives the full variable domain: DSGVTQTPKHLITATGQRVTLRCSPRSGDLSVYWYQQSLDQGLQFLIQYYNGEERAKGNILERFSAQQFPDLHSELNLSSLELGDSALYFCASSPRWGANTGELFFGEGSRLTVL.

J is TRBJ1-1 and V is TRBV30, with D maybe TRBD1 (6 bases). Trimming took 2 bases from V and 3 from J, leaving 10 bases between them. The V gene's germline CDR1 is GTSNPN and CDR2 SVGIG (reference sequence). The CDR3 length is 13 residues. The CDR3 DNA follows: TGTGCCTGGAGTATAGGGGGGGACACTGAAGCTTTCTTT. Translation gives CAWSIGGDTEAFF.

V and J are TRBV19 and TRBJ2-7; D may be TRBD2 (6 bases). This CDR3 has 15 residues. Trimming removed 5 bases from V and 4 bases from J, with 18 bases in between. Germline CDR1 reads LNHDA; CDR2 reads SQIVND (reference sequence). The CDR3 DNA sequence: TGTGCCAGTAGTCAGGGACTGGCTGTCTTGTACGAGCAGTACTTC. Its translation: CASSQGLAVLYEQYF.

The chain carries TRBV4-1 and TRBJ2-7; TRBD2 matches at 8 bases. The germline V gene encodes CDR1 MGHRA and CDR2 YSYEKL. This CDR3 is 17 amino acids long. The ends lost 2 bases at V and 2 bases at J; junction bases unmatched: 11. CDR3 DNA sequence: TGCGCCAGCAGCCAAAACACGGGACTAGTGGGAACCTACGAGCAGTACTTC. Translation: CASSQNTGLVGTYEQYF.

The V and J genes are TRBV4-1 and TRBJ1-2; 10 bases are a match to TRBD1. The CDR3 loop spans 16 amino acids. Germline loops: CDR1 MGHRA, CDR2 YSYEKL. V lost 3 bases to trimming and J lost 4 bases; unmatched junction nucleotides: 8. CDR3 in DNA: TGCGCCAGCAGCCAGGCGCGGGACAGGGGATTCTATGGCTACACCTTC. Its translation is CASSQARDRGFYGYTF.

As regards this clone: This CDR3 is also generated by other DNA sequences in the sample. The V gene is TRBV18, the J gene TRBJ2-5; possible D gene TRBD2, 6 bases. In germline, CDR1 is KGHSH, CDR2 LQKENI. The V gene lost 5 bases and the J gene lost 3 bases, with 10 bases spanning the gap. CDR3 length equals 13 residues. CDR3 amino acids: CASSGGTEETQYF. The CDR3 DNA sequence: TGTGCCAGCTCAGGGGGGACGGAAGAGACCCAGTACTTC. The whole variable domain, remainder taken from reference TRBV18 and TRBJ2-5, is NAGVMQNPRHLVRRRGQEARLRCSPMKGHSHVYWYRQLPEEGLKFMVYLQKENIIDESGMPKERFSAEFPKEGPSILRIQQVVRGDSAAYFCASSGGTEETQYFGPGTRLLVL.

The chain combines TRBV2 with TRBJ1-4; no clear D. CDR1 and CDR2 (germline): SNHLY, FYNNEI. This CDR3 has 13 residues. Trimming shortened V by 7 bases and J by 0 bases, and 6 bases separated the two germline ends. In DNA, the CDR3 is TGTGCCAGCACCAGTGCAACTAATGAAAAACTGTTTTTT. This encodes CASTSATNEKLFF.

The chain is built from TRBV2 and TRBJ2-1; TRBD2 matches 8 bases. CDR3 length: 14 residues. Germline trimming cut 5 bases from V and 10 bases from J; bases unmatched to any gene: 10. The germline CDR1 and CDR2 sequences are SNHLY and FYNNEI. Here the CDR3 DNA reads TGTGCCAGCAGTCCCGGGGGGGAGCCCTCGGAGCAGTTCTTC. It yields the protein CASSPGGEPSEQFF.

The CDR3 here is CASRGQGAAADTQYF. For the CDR3, the DNA is TGTGCCAGCAGGGGACAGGGGGCCGCGGCAGATACGCAGTATTTT. The chain recombines TRBV7-9 with TRBJ2-3; the match to TRBD1 covers 12 bases. Trimming at V came to 6 bases and at J to 4 bases, leaving 5 bases not matched to a gene. There are 15 residues in the CDR3. Per germline, CDR1 SEHNR and CDR2 FQNEAQ (reference sequence).

The chain has TRBV29-1 and TRBJ2-1, with D tentatively TRBD1 (5 bases). The V and J ends lost 4 bases and 4 bases respectively, with 11 bases between them. The CDR3 extends over 13 amino acids. CDR1 is SQVTM and CDR2 is ANQGSEA in the germline V gene. DNA for the CDR3: TGCAGCGTTGTGGGGCTTAAATACAATGAGCAGTTCTTC. Protein product: CSVVGLKYNEQFF.

This chain links TRBV9 with TRBJ2-1; 9 bases line up with TRBD2. The CDR3 is made up of 18 amino acids. V shed 4 bases and J 3 bases; nucleotides not matched to a gene: 14. CDR1 is SGDLS, CDR2 YYNGEE, per germline. For the CDR3, the DNA is TGTGCCAGCAGCCGGGACCTTGGCGGACTAGCGAACTACAATGAGCAGTTCTTC. Translation gives CASSRDLGGLANYNEQFF.

The genes are TRBV21-1 and TRBJ1-5; the table's D call, TRBD1, was not checked against the DNA. TRBV21-1 corresponds to a pseudogene. There are 17 residues in the CDR3. Here the CDR3 DNA reads TGTGCCAGCAGCAAAGCCCCTACAGGCTATAGCAATCAGCCCCAGCATTTT. Encoded protein: CASSKAPTGYSNQPQHF.

J is TRBJ2-1 and V is TRBV4-2; 10 bases align to TRBD2. This CDR3 is 17 amino acids long. V lost 0 bases and J lost 0; bases outside the gene matches: 2. Germline V gene data show CDR1 as LGHNA and CDR2 as YNFKEQ. CDR3 loop: CASSQEASGSSYNEQFF. The CDR3 nucleotides read TGTGCCAGCAGCCAAGAAGCTAGCGGGAGCTCCTACAATGAGCAGTTCTTC.